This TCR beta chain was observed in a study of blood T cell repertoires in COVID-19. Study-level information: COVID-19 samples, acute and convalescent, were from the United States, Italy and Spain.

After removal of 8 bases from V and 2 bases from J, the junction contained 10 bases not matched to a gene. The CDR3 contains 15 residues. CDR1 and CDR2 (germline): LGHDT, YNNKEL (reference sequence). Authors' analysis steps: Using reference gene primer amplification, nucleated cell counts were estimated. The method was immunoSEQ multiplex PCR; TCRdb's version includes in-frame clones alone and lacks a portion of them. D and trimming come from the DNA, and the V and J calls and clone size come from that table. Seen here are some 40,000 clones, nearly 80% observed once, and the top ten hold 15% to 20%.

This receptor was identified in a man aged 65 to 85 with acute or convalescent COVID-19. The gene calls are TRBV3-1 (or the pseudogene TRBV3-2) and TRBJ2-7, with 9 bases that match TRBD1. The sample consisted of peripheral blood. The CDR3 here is CASSEGTGFTYEQYF. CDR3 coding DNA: TGTGCCAGCTCTGAGGGGACAGGGTTTACCTACGAGCAGTACTTC.